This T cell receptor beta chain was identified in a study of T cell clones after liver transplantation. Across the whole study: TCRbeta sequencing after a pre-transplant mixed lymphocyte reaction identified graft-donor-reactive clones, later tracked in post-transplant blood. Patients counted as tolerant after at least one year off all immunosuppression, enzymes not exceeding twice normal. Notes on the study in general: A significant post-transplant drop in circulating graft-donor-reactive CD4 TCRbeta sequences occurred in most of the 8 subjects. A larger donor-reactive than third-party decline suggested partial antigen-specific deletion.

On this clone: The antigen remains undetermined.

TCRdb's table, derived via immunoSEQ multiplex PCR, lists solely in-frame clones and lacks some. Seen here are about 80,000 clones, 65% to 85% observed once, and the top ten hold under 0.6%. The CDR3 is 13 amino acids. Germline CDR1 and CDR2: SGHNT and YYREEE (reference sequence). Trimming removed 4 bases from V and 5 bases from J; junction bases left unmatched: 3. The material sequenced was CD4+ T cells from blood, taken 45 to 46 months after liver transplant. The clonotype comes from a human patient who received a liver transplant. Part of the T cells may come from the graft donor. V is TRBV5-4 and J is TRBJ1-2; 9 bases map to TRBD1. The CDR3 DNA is TGTGCCAGCAGCATCGGGACAGGGTATGGCTACACCTTC. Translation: CASSIGTGYGYTF.